The source of this T cell receptor beta chain is a study of long-term antiretroviral therapy in people with HIV. Study-wide findings and caveats: Missing from the dataset were any data on ART adherence, viral resistance or therapy changes. Subsequent to ART, diversity was augmented yet persisted below that of transplant donor controls.

As for this clone: Antigen unknown.

Researchers report immunoSEQ v3.0 was run at survey level. The sequencing target was about 35,000-55,000 T-cell genomes per sample. The protocol was immunoSEQ multiplex PCR, while the TCRdb copy is restricted to in-frame clones and leaves out a portion. The data show over 15,000 clones, about four fifths seen once. Before DNA extraction, 1-10 million cryopreserved PBMC were held in the samples. The source was unsorted PBMCs, collected 0.9 years after starting antiretroviral therapy. The receptor's source is a man in his late teens or twenties with HIV.

The CDR3: CASSSGGWNYNSPLHF. CDR3 coding DNA: TGTGCCAGTAGTAGCGGGGGCTGGAACTATAATTCACCCCTCCACTTT. V usage is TRBV19 and J usage is TRBJ1-6, with TRBD1 as a possible D gene (6 bases). CDR1 and CDR2 from the germline V gene are LNHDA and SQIVND (reference sequence). Between the trimmed V and J ends, which lost 4 bases and 3 bases, there was a span of 13 bases. CDR3 length equals 16 residues.